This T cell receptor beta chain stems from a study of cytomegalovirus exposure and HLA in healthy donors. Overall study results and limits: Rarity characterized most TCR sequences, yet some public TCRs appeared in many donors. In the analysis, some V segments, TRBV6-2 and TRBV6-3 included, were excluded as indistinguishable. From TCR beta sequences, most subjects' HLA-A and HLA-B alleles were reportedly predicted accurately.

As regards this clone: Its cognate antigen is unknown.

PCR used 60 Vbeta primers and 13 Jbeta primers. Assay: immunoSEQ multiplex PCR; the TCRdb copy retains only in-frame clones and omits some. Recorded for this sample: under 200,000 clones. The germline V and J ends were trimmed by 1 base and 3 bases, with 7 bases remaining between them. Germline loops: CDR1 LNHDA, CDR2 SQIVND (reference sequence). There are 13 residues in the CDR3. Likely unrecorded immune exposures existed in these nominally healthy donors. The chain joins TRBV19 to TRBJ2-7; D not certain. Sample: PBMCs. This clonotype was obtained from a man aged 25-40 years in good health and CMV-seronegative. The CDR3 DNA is TGTGCCAGTAGTATAGGCGCCTTCTACGAGCAGTACTTC. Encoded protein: CASSIGAFYEQYF.